Listed below are T cell receptor beta chains from one sample, sequenced in a study of cytomegalovirus exposure and HLA in healthy donors. TCRdb keeps only in-frame clones here, not all; method: immunoSEQ multiplex PCR. Among approximately 110,000 clones listed, roughly 66% were seen once. Sequences were obtained from PBMCs. The receptor source for this set is a man in his fifties or sixties in good health and CMV-seropositive. Both conserved end residues are part of each CDR3. The D gene is left open where the match is weak. Some rows mark clone size as missing; the rest say once, few, many or name a class of expanded clone.

J gene: TRBJ2-7; clone size: NA; D gene: TRBD1; V gene: TRBV2; CDR3 protein: CASRDRAAYEQYF; CDR3 DNA: TGTGCCAGCAGGGACAGGGCAGCCTACGAGCAGTACTTC
J gene: TRBJ2-3; clone size: NA; D gene: TRBD2; V gene: TRBV2; CDR3 protein: CASSDRGGGDTQYF; CDR3 DNA: TGTGCCAGCAGTGATCGGGGGGGTGGAGATACGCAGTATTTT
J gene: TRBJ1-5; clone size: NA; D gene: NA; V gene: TRBV2; CDR3 protein: CASRERDSGNQPQHF; CDR3 DNA: TGTGCCAGCAGAGAACGGGACTCAGGCAATCAGCCCCAGCATTTT
J gene: TRBJ2-5; clone size: NA; D gene: TRBD2; V gene: TRBV9; CDR3 protein: CASSVTGTSGAETQYF; CDR3 DNA: TGTGCCAGCAGCGTTACCGGGACTAGCGGGGCAGAGACCCAGTACTTC
J gene: TRBJ2-3; clone size: NA; D gene: TRBD2; V gene: TRBV5-1; CDR3 protein: CASSPVWRGGRADTQYF; CDR3 DNA: TGCGCCAGCAGCCCGGTCTGGCGGGGGGGCCGGGCAGATACGCAGTATTTT
J gene: TRBJ2-7; clone size: NA; D gene: NA; V gene: TRBV11-1; CDR3 protein: CASSLDRYEQYF; CDR3 DNA: TGTGCCAGCAGCTTAGACAGATACGAGCAGTACTTC
J gene: TRBJ1-6; clone size: NA; D gene: NA; V gene: TRBV9; CDR3 protein: CASSVDPGVGNSPLHF; CDR3 DNA: TGTGCCAGCAGCGTCGACCCAGGGGTGGGGAATTCACCCCTCCACTTT
J gene: TRBJ2-5; clone size: NA; D gene: TRBD2; V gene: TRBV18; CDR3 protein: CASSPRLAGAQETQYF; CDR3 DNA: TGTGCCAGCTCACCACGGTTAGCGGGGGCGCAGGAGACCCAGTACTTC
J gene: TRBJ2-1; clone size: once; D gene: NA; V gene: TRBV7-9; CDR3 protein: CASTRGGGLFDEQFF; CDR3 DNA: TGTGCCAGCACGAGAGGGGGGGGCCTTTTCGATGAGCAGTTCTTC
J gene: TRBJ1-1; clone size: NA; D gene: NA; V gene: TRBV5-1; CDR3 protein: CASSLTGTHTEAFF; CDR3 DNA: TGCGCCAGCAGCTTGACAGGTACTCACACTGAAGCTTTCTTT
J gene: TRBJ1-1; clone size: NA; D gene: NA; V gene: TRBV28; CDR3 protein: CASSFPGQIMNTEAFF; CDR3 DNA: TGTGCCAGCAGTTTCCCGGGACAAATCATGAACACTGAAGCTTTCTTT
J gene: TRBJ1-3; clone size: NA; D gene: TRBD1; V gene: TRBV5-1; CDR3 protein: CASSEDRWAGNTIYF; CDR3 DNA: TGCGCCAGCAGCGAGGACAGGTGGGCAGGAAACACCATATATTTT
J gene: TRBJ2-6; clone size: few; D gene: TRBD2; V gene: TRBV4-2; CDR3 protein: CASSQVGGGAAGANVLTF; CDR3 DNA: TGTGCCAGCAGCCAAGTTGGCGGGGGGGCGGCTGGGGCCAACGTCCTGACTTTC
J gene: TRBJ1-2; clone size: NA; D gene: NA; V gene: TRBV4-1; CDR3 protein: CASSQVYARQSYGYTF; CDR3 DNA: TGCGCCAGCAGCCAAGTATACGCGAGACAGAGCTATGGCTACACCTTC
J gene: TRBJ1-5; clone size: once; D gene: NA; V gene: TRBV5-1; CDR3 protein: CASRRDPENQPQHF; CDR3 DNA: TGCGCCAGCCGGAGGGATCCGGAGAATCAGCCCCAGCATTTT
J gene: TRBJ2-3; clone size: once; D gene: TRBD2; V gene: TRBV2; CDR3 protein: CASSKTSGGADTQYF; CDR3 DNA: TGTGCCAGCAGCAAAACTAGCGGGGGGGCAGATACGCAGTATTTT
J gene: TRBJ2-5; clone size: few; D gene: NA; V gene: TRBV5-6; CDR3 protein: CASSLTGTQYF; CDR3 DNA: TGTGCCAGCAGCTTGACAGGGACCCAGTACTTC
J gene: TRBJ2-2; clone size: NA; D gene: NA; V gene: TRBV27; CDR3 protein: CASSLSSGYTGELFF; CDR3 DNA: TGTGCCAGCAGTTTATCGTCGGGGTACACCGGGGAGCTGTTTTTT
J gene: TRBJ2-7; clone size: few; D gene: NA; V gene: TRBV6-1; CDR3 protein: CASSGEVRAVLEQYF; CDR3 DNA: TGTGCCAGCAGTGGGGAGGTCCGTGCGGTCCTTGAGCAGTACTTC
J gene: TRBJ1-1; clone size: few; D gene: NA; V gene: TRBV5-4; CDR3 protein: CASSPLKRTTRTEAFF; CDR3 DNA: TGTGCCAGCAGCCCTTTGAAACGCACTACCAGAACGGAAGCTTTCTTT
J gene: TRBJ2-5; clone size: once; D gene: NA; V gene: TRBV4-1; CDR3 protein: CASSHPVDSGETQYF; CDR3 DNA: TGCGCCAGCAGCCACCCCGTGGACTCTGGGGAGACCCAGTACTTC
J gene: TRBJ2-1; clone size: NA; D gene: TRBD1; V gene: TRBV5-4; CDR3 protein: CASKIQGEAEQFF; CDR3 DNA: TGTGCCAGCAAAATACAGGGGGAGGCTGAGCAGTTCTTC
J gene: TRBJ2-3; clone size: NA; D gene: TRBD2; V gene: TRBV7-2; CDR3 protein: CASSSGLAGEDTQYF; CDR3 DNA: TGTGCCAGCAGCTCAGGACTAGCGGGGGAGGATACGCAGTATTTT
J gene: TRBJ1-4; clone size: once; D gene: TRBD1; V gene: TRBV28; CDR3 protein: CASSDDRGAEKLFF; CDR3 DNA: TGTGCCAGCAGTGACGACAGGGGAGCTGAAAAACTGTTTTTT
J gene: TRBJ2-5; clone size: NA; D gene: NA; V gene: TRBV5-4; CDR3 protein: CASSLAGVVAETQYF; CDR3 DNA: TGTGCCAGCAGCTTGGCCGGGGTAGTTGCAGAGACCCAGTACTTC
J gene: TRBJ2-7; clone size: NA; D gene: TRBD1; V gene: TRBV6-4; CDR3 protein: CASYRTGFEQYF; CDR3 DNA: TGTGCCAGCTATAGGACAGGGTTTGAGCAGTACTTC
J gene: TRBJ2-5; clone size: NA; D gene: TRBD1; V gene: TRBV5-1; CDR3 protein: CASSLAPWTGASQETQYF; CDR3 DNA: TGCGCCAGCAGCTTGGCACCCTGGACAGGGGCTTCCCAAGAGACCCAGTACTTC
J gene: TRBJ1-1; clone size: NA; D gene: TRBD1; V gene: TRBV19; CDR3 protein: CASSRDRGRLVNTEAFF; CDR3 DNA: TGTGCCAGTAGTCGGGACAGGGGGCGCTTGGTCAACACTGAAGCTTTCTTT
J gene: TRBJ1-2; clone size: few; D gene: NA; V gene: TRBV2; CDR3 protein: CASSDRPGYTF; CDR3 DNA: TGTGCCAGCAGTGACAGGCCTGGCTACACCTTC
J gene: TRBJ2-1; clone size: NA; D gene: TRBD2; V gene: TRBV7-2; CDR3 protein: CASTVGRGSSYNEQFF; CDR3 DNA: TGTGCCAGCACCGTGGGGCGGGGGAGCTCCTACAATGAGCAGTTCTTC
J gene: TRBJ1-1; clone size: NA; D gene: NA; V gene: TRBV6-5; CDR3 protein: CASGRAGLNTEAFF; CDR3 DNA: TGTGCCAGCGGCAGGGCTGGGTTGAACACTGAAGCTTTCTTT
J gene: TRBJ2-1; clone size: NA; D gene: NA; V gene: TRBV5-4; CDR3 protein: CASSQVERPSEQFF; CDR3 DNA: TGTGCCAGCAGTCAGGTCGAGCGGCCTTCTGAGCAGTTCTTC
J gene: TRBJ2-3; clone size: few; D gene: TRBD2; V gene: TRBV4-1; CDR3 protein: CASSQVPAGNTQYF; CDR3 DNA: TGCGCCAGCAGCCAAGTCCCAGCGGGGAATACGCAGTATTTT
J gene: TRBJ2-7; clone size: NA; D gene: TRBD1; V gene: TRBV10-3; CDR3 protein: CAISGDRSYEQYF; CDR3 DNA: TGTGCCATCAGTGGGGACAGGTCCTACGAGCAGTACTTC
J gene: TRBJ2-7; clone size: NA; D gene: NA; V gene: TRBV30; CDR3 protein: CAWSGGVSYEQYF; CDR3 DNA: TGTGCCTGGAGTGGCGGAGTCTCCTACGAGCAGTACTTC
J gene: TRBJ1-2; clone size: NA; D gene: TRBD1; V gene: TRBV19; CDR3 protein: CATEDRVYGYTF; CDR3 DNA: TGTGCCACTGAGGACAGGGTCTATGGCTACACCTTC